What follows describes a single T cell receptor (beta chain). The CDR3 is made up of 12 amino acids. Trimming stripped 9 bases from V and 0 bases from J, with 5 bases between. CDR1 and CDR2 from the germline V gene are MNHEY and SVGEGT. This specimen belongs to a study of T cells in Graves' hyperthyroidism and ophthalmopathy. Blood from later-ophthalmopathy patients was taken at first hyperthyroidism diagnosis. What was amplified from RNA transcripts were TCR beta CDR3 regions. Primed by the HTBI set, a first-round RT-PCR was run on the TCR CDR3. TCRdb reprocessed the multiplex PCR reads with MiXCR, giving one entry per CDR3 protein. The table includes a few hundred thousand distinct CDR3 sequences, less than 20% detected once.

Sequencing was carried out using blood. The receptor comes from a woman aged 18-29 years with Graves' hyperthyroidism that later progressed to Graves' ophthalmopathy. The rearrangement uses TRBV6-2 or TRBV6-3 and TRBJ1-4; D is unclear. The CDR3 DNA is TGTGCCAGGCGGTCAACTAATGAAAAACTGTTTTTT. Protein: CARRSTNEKLFF.